This T cell receptor beta chain was sequenced for a study of blood T cell repertoires in COVID-19. Study context: COVID-19 samples collected from the United States, Italy and Spain covered acute and convalescent phases.

The table came from immunoSEQ multiplex PCR; TCRdb's copy has only in-frame clones and leaves some out. Of about 200,000 clones listed, around 86% are singletons. Looked up from germline, CDR1 is LNHNV and CDR2 is YYDKDF (reference sequence). The germline V and J ends were trimmed by 0 bases and 5 bases, with 8 bases remaining between them. The CDR3 is made up of 15 amino acids. The TCR sequence derives from a woman in her 40s with acute COVID-19. This rearrangement joins TRBV15 to TRBJ1-6; tentative D call: TRBD1 (6 bases). The sample was PBMCs or T cells enriched from blood (not recorded which). CDR3 in DNA: TGTGCCACCAGCAGAGATAGGACAGATAATTCACCCCTCCACTTT. Translating it yields CATSRDRTDNSPLHF. The full variable domain, with the rest looked up from reference TRBV15 and TRBJ1-6, is DAMVIQNPRYQVTQFGKPVTLSCSQTLNHNVMYWYQQKSSQAPKLLFHYYDKDFNNEADTPDNFQSRRPNTSFCFLDIRSPGLGDTAMYLCATSRDRTDNSPLHFGNGTRLTVT.